This TCR beta chain was sequenced for a study of control samples from healthy donors and cancer patients. The data were produced by immunoSEQ multiplex PCR, yet TCRdb's version contains in-frame clones alone and is incomplete. The table has around 100,000 clones, over 75% seen once. CDR3 length: 11 residues. V lost 5 bases to trimming and J lost 2 bases, with 5 bases between them. Looked up from germline, CDR1 is GTSNPN and CDR2 is SVGIG (reference sequence). The sample was blood. The sequence was collected from a woman in her 50s in good health. The chain combines TRBV30 with TRBJ2-3; D gene ambiguous. This chain's CDR3 is CAWHVTDTQYF. CDR3 sequence (DNA): TGTGCCTGGCATGTCACAGATACGCAGTATTTT.